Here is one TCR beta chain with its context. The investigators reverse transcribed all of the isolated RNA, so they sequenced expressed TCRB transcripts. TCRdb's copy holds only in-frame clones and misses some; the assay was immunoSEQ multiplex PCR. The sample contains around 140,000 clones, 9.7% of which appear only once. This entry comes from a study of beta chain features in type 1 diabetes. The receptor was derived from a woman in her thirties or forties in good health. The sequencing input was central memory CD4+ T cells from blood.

CDR3 coding DNA: TGCGCCAGCAGCTTGGGGGGGGTTAATTCACCCCTCCACTTT. Translation: CASSLGGVNSPLHF. This sequence joins TRBV5-1 and TRBJ1-6, with D tentatively TRBD1 (5 bases). Deletions cut 0 bases from V and 6 bases from J, with 7 bases between. The germline V gene encodes CDR1 SGHRS and CDR2 YFSETQ. The CDR3 totals 14 residues.